This TCR beta chain was found in a study of blood T cell repertoires in COVID-19. This CDR3 is built from 14 residues. The V gene end was trimmed by 11 bases and the J gene end by 1 base; junction bases not matched to a gene: 9. Germline CDR1 reads MNHEY; CDR2 reads SVGAGI. Sequencing was performed with immunoSEQ multiplex PCR; in TCRdb, only in-frame clones are kept and a portion is missing. Of tens of thousands of clones in the sample, 88% are singletons; the top ten hold around 9%. This TCR was recovered from a human donor in a cohort sampled during active COVID-19. The V call is TRBV6-5, the J call TRBJ2-3; 7 bases are shared with TRBD1. Sequencing input: peripheral blood. The chain's CDR3 is CASTGTVRTDTQYF. In DNA, the CDR3 is TGTGCCTCCACCGGGACAGTTCGCACAGATACGCAGTATTTT.